This T cell receptor beta chain came from a study of cytomegalovirus exposure and HLA in healthy donors. Turning to the study itself: Most donors, roughly 84% of a few hundred genotyped, fell in the Caucasian-associated ancestry cluster.

In the case of this clone: Its antigen remains unknown.

Use of 60 Vbeta and 13 Jbeta primers characterized the PCR. Some clones are missing from TCRdb's copy, which holds only in-frame ones; the method was immunoSEQ multiplex PCR. The sample has approximately 150,000 clones; under 85% are singletons. Study-level results: Among TCR beta chains of equal frequency, HLA-associated ones were more clonally expanded in a later analysis. Accurate predictions that matched the HLA-A and HLA-B alleles of most subjects were reportedly made from TCR beta sequences. Segments of the TCR beta V type were, in most cases, productive about 87% or about 30% of the time in an earlier analysis.

This CDR3 has 14 amino acids. V gave up 1 base and J gave up 7 bases, with 13 bases separating them. The germline V gene has CDR1 SGHTA and CDR2 FQGNSA. Sequencing was carried out using PBMCs. The J gene is TRBJ2-5, the V gene TRBV7-2; no clear D. The sequence derives from a man between 18 and 29 years old in good health and CMV-seronegative. The CDR3 loop is CASSLGRVSRTQYF. As DNA, the CDR3 is TGTGCCAGCAGCTTAGGACGGGTGTCGCGGACCCAGTACTTC.